Below, 13 T cell receptor beta chains from the same sample are listed, as sequenced in a study of blood T cell repertoires in COVID-19. The repertoire was sequenced with immunoSEQ multiplex PCR; TCRdb's copy has only in-frame clones and lacks some. The sample consists of tens of thousands of clones, 88% of them appearing once. The sequencing input was peripheral blood. Receptors were obtained from a woman older than 75 with active COVID-19.

This sequence joins TRBV5-1 and TRBJ1-1; D is unclear. Trimming stripped 2 bases from V and 0 bases from J, with 11 bases between. This CDR3 has 15 residues. Germline V gives CDR1 SGHRS, CDR2 YFSETQ. CDR3 sequence (DNA): TGCGCCAGCAGCTTAGAAAACACAATGAACACTGAAGCTTTCTTT. Translating it yields CASSLENTMNTEAFF.

This clone was counted between two and nine times. This chain connects TRBV7-3 to TRBJ2-2; 8 bases fit TRBD1. With 2 bases clipped from V and 7 bases from J, the junction kept 15 bases outside the gene matches. This CDR3 comprises 18 residues. Germline CDR1 is SGHTA and CDR2 is FQGTGA. This CDR3 reads CASSLVGLQGEKIGELFF. DNA for the CDR3: TGTGCCAGCAGCTTAGTTGGCTTACAGGGGGAAAAGATCGGGGAGCTGTTTTTT.

The chain recombines TRBV2 with TRBJ2-3, with D possibly matching TRBD2 (6 bases). V lost 6 bases to trimming and J lost 5 bases, with 27 bases between them. The CDR3 sequence is 18 residues long. Per the germline V gene, CDR1 is SNHLY and CDR2 is FYNNEI. CDR3 DNA: TGTGCCAGCAGGAGGGTGATATTAGCGGTCCTCCCTGGAGATACGCAGTATTTT. This sequence encodes CASRRVILAVLPGDTQYF.

This chain links TRBV5-6 with TRBJ1-2; 8 positions agree with TRBD1. V lost 1 base to trimming and J lost 6 bases; unmatched junction nucleotides: 5. Germline CDR1 is SGHDT and CDR2 is YYEEEE. The CDR3 is 14 amino acids. The CDR3 sequence: CASSLNRGFNGYTF. DNA of the CDR3: TGTGCCAGCAGCTTGAACAGGGGGTTCAATGGCTACACCTTC.

The V and J genes are TRBV2 and TRBJ2-2, with 10 positions matching TRBD1. V shed 1 base, J shed 5 bases, and the junction held 1 base outside the gene matches. Germline V gene sequence: CDR1 SNHLY, CDR2 FYNNEI. This CDR3 has 15 amino acids. CDR3 loop: CASSEGQGATGELFF. CDR3 DNA: TGTGCCAGCAGTGAAGGACAGGGGGCGACCGGGGAGCTGTTTTTT.

This chain joins TRBV19 and TRBJ1-3; 8 nucleotides line up with TRBD1. Per germline, CDR1 LNHDA and CDR2 SQIVND (reference sequence). CDR3 size: 18 residues. The ends lost 10 bases at V and 3 bases at J; junction bases unmatched: 20. The CDR3 region has the DNA TGTGCCACCCTGGGCGAGACAGGGGCTGTCCGGGTTGGAAACACCATATATTTT. This encodes CATLGETGAVRVGNTIYF.

This clone was observed a handful of times. This chain joins TRBV18 and TRBJ2-1; 10 bases map to TRBD1. V was clipped by 6 bases and J by 4 bases; unmatched bases: 6. Germline V gene lookup returns CDR1 KGHSH and CDR2 LQKENI. The CDR3 length is 15 residues. The CDR3 loop reads CASSPPDRGYNEQFF. CDR3 DNA: TGTGCCAGCTCCCCTCCGGACAGGGGGTACAATGAGCAGTTCTTC.

This clone was seen once. The rearrangement links TRBV7-9 to TRBJ2-3; D ambiguous. Germline V gene sequence: CDR1 SEHNR, CDR2 FQNEAQ (reference sequence). The CDR3 extends over 11 amino acids. The V end lost 5 bases, the J end lost 3 bases, and 3 bases lay between the germline ends. CDR3 sequence (DNA): TGTGCCAGCAGCCCAACAGATACGCAGTATTTT. This gives the protein CASSPTDTQYF.

The genes are TRBV28 and TRBJ1-2; tentatively, D is TRBD1 (5 bases). Trimming removed 1 base at V and 8 bases at J, with 8 bases between. The CDR3 is made up of 12 amino acids. Germline CDR1 MDHEN, CDR2 SYDVKM. The CDR3 is CASSLYRGGYTF. CDR3 nucleotide sequence: TGTGCCAGCAGTTTATATAGGGGAGGCTACACCTTC.

This chain connects TRBV10-3 to TRBJ2-7, with TRBD1 matching 12 bases. The ends lost 10 bases at V and 7 bases at J; junction bases unmatched: 8. The V gene's germline CDR1 is ENHRY and CDR2 SYGVKD. This CDR3 has 13 residues. The CDR3: CATGTGGYGEQYF. Written as DNA, the CDR3 is TGTGCCACCGGGACAGGGGGCTATGGAGAGCAGTACTTC.

The chain couples TRBV5-6 to TRBJ1-1; 7 bases are shared with TRBD1. V dropped 4 bases and J dropped 5; count of bases not matched to a gene: 8. The CDR3 runs 14 residues. The germline gives CDR1 SGHDT, CDR2 YYEEEE. The CDR3 loop reads CASSRELRGTEAFF. CDR3 in DNA: TGTGCCAGCAGCCGCGAGCTCAGGGGGACTGAAGCTTTCTTT.

The rearrangement links TRBV28 to TRBJ2-7, with D possibly being TRBD1 (5 bases). The CDR3 runs to 14 residues. From germline, CDR1 is MDHEN and CDR2 SYDVKM. Between the trimmed V and J ends, which lost 5 bases and 0 bases, there was a span of 11 bases. This chain's CDR3 is CASSPTGFSYEQYF. For the CDR3, the DNA is TGTGCCAGCAGTCCCACAGGATTCTCCTACGAGCAGTACTTC.

This clone appeared a single time. The CDR3 bases are TGTGCCAGCAGTCCACGGGTAGCGGGAGTTAGAACCAAAAACATTCAGTACTTC. Translated, it gives CASSPRVAGVRTKNIQYF. The J gene is TRBJ2-4, the V gene TRBV28, with TRBD2 identical over 9 bases. CDR3 length: 18 residues. Germline-derived CDR1 and CDR2 are MDHEN and SYDVKM. The ends lost 5 bases at V and 2 bases at J; junction bases unmatched: 13. The full variable domain, with the rest looked up from reference TRBV28 and TRBJ2-4, is DVKVTQSSRYLVKRTGEKVFLECVQDMDHENMFWYRQDPGLGLRLIYFSYDVKMKEKGDIPEGYSVSREKKERFSLILESASTNQTSMYLCASSPRVAGVRTKNIQYFGAGTRLSVL.